Presented here are 16 T cell receptor beta chains from one specimen sequenced in a study of blood T cell repertoires in COVID-19 (dated by TCRdb to the early 2020s). Library prep was done by the immunoSEQ multiplex PCR assay. The source is immuneACCESS, and TCRdb retained only in-frame sequences with V and J called. Part of the clones is not carried over; for the studies checked, unresolved V genes explain less than half of this, and the remainder is unexplained. The sample contains 450,000 or so clones, approximately 90% of them found a single time. 0.7% to 1% of the sample is in the top ten clones. Material: peripheral blood. The receptors were gathered from a man younger than 30 with COVID-19, enrolled during active disease.

This clone was observed a handful of times. The V call is TRBV18, the J call TRBJ2-7; TRBD2 might be the D (6 bases). Trimming took off 0 bases at V and 7 bases at J, with 25 bases between the two ends. The CDR3 is made up of 18 amino acids. In germline, CDR1 is KGHSH, CDR2 LQKENI. CDR3 in amino acids: CASSPPGRGTLFLREQYF. The CDR3 nucleotides are TGTGCCAGCTCACCACCCGGACGGGGGACCTTATTCCTACGGGAGCAGTACTTC.

Only a few counts were recorded for this clone. The chain joins TRBV20-1 to TRBJ1-5, with D tentatively TRBD1 (6 bases). Trimming removed 3 bases at V and 0 bases at J, with 12 bases between. Germline lookup yields CDR1 DFQATT and CDR2 SNEGSKA (reference sequence). The CDR3 has 15 amino acids. The CDR3 loop is CSASLRGASNQPQHF. In DNA, the CDR3 is TGCAGTGCTAGTCTCCGGGGGGCTAGCAATCAGCCCCAGCATTTT.

The chain is built from TRBV3-1 (or the pseudogene TRBV3-2) and TRBJ1-5, with 7 nucleotides matching TRBD1. This CDR3 spans 14 amino acids. J gave up 6 bases and V 4 bases, and 6 bases lay outside the gene matches. CDR1 LGHDT and CDR2 YNNKEL come from the germline V gene (reference sequence). DNA of the CDR3: TGTGCCAGCAGCCGGAAGGGGGCAATTCAGCCCCAGCATTTT. This translates into CASSRKGAIQPQHF.

The genes are TRBV7-6 and TRBJ2-5; TRBD2 agrees at 7 bases. The CDR3 totals 16 residues. Germline V gene lookup returns CDR1 SGHVS and CDR2 FNYEAQ. After removal of 5 bases from V and 3 bases from J, the junction contained 12 bases not matched to a gene. For the CDR3, the DNA is TGTGCCAGCAGCGGGCCAACTAGCGACAATGAAGAGACCCAGTACTTC. As protein: CASSGPTSDNEETQYF. The full variable domain, its missing parts supplied by reference TRBV7-6 and TRBJ2-5, is GAGVSQSPRYKVTKRGQDVALRCDPISGHVSLYWYRQALGQGPEFLTYFNYEAQQDKSGLPNDRFSAERPEGSISTLTIQRTEQRDSAMYRCASSGPTSDNEETQYFGPGTRLLVL.

The V gene is TRBV24-1, the J gene TRBJ2-2; possible D gene TRBD2, 5 bases. This CDR3 region has 14 residues. CDR1 is KGHDR and CDR2 is SFDVKD in the germline V gene. V lost 5 bases, J lost 4 bases, and 10 bases lay in between. CDR3: CATSGGSRTGELFF. The CDR3 DNA follows: TGTGCCACCAGTGGAGGGTCGCGCACCGGGGAGCTGTTTTTT.

This chain uses TRBV18 with TRBJ1-4; no firm D call. This CDR3 spans 15 amino acids. CDR1 and CDR2 (germline): KGHSH, LQKENI. V gave up 2 bases and J gave up 4 bases, with 11 bases separating them. CDR3 coding DNA: TGTGCCAGCTCACCAAACATAGACTTTAATGAAAAACTGTTTTTT. It translates to CASSPNIDFNEKLFF.

This sequence joins TRBV3-1 (or the pseudogene TRBV3-2) and TRBJ1-6; 8 bases are shared with TRBD1. Germline V gene lookup returns CDR1 LGHDT and CDR2 YNNKEL (reference sequence). Trimming took 0 bases from V and 9 from J; bases not matched to a gene: 10. The CDR3 sequence is 17 residues long. CDR3 nucleotide sequence: TGTGCCAGCAGCCAAGATATTAGGCCAGGGGGCGCTTCACCCCTCCACTTT. Amino acids: CASSQDIRPGGASPLHF.

This clone was counted a few times. The CDR3 reads CSVKGVSSNTEAFF. The CDR3, as DNA: TGCAGCGTTAAAGGGGTCTCTAGTAACACTGAAGCTTTCTTT. The chain couples TRBV29-1 to TRBJ1-1; tentatively, D is TRBD1 (5 bases). Trimming left V 5 bases short and J 2 bases short, with 15 bases between. CDR1 and CDR2 (germline): SQVTM, ANQGSEA. The CDR3 covers 14 residues.

CDR3 DNA sequence: TGTGCCAGCAGCCTTAACGCCGACAGGCATCAAGAGACCCAGTACTTC. Translated, it gives CASSLNADRHQETQYF. The chain uses TRBV7-9 and TRBJ2-5; the D gene is possibly TRBD1 (6 bases). The CDR3 has 16 residues. CDR1 and CDR2 from the germline V gene are SEHNR and FQNEAQ (reference sequence). Trimming cost V 5 bases and J 2 bases, with 18 bases left between them.

The rearrangement links TRBV19 to TRBJ1-6; 7 positions match TRBD1. CDR3 size: 14 residues. V was clipped by 5 bases and J by 9 bases; unmatched bases: 7. Germline V lookup: CDR1 LNHDA, CDR2 SQIVND (reference sequence). DNA of the CDR3: TGTGCCAGTAGTTTAAACAGGGGAAGTTCACCCCTCCACTTT. Its translation is CASSLNRGSSPLHF.

This clone was observed once. The chain links TRBV18 to TRBJ1-3; a weak D match, TRBD1 (6 bases). This CDR3 has 16 residues. The V end lost 6 bases, the J end lost 4 bases, and 19 bases lay between the germline ends. Germline V gene lookup returns CDR1 KGHSH and CDR2 LQKENI. Here the CDR3 DNA reads TGTGCCAGCTCCCGTCCGGCAGGGGTCTACGGAAACACCATATATTTT. This sequence encodes CASSRPAGVYGNTIYF. The full variable domain, completed using reference TRBV18 and TRBJ1-3, is NAGVMQNPRHLVRRRGQEARLRCSPMKGHSHVYWYRQLPEEGLKFMVYLQKENIIDESGMPKERFSAEFPKEGPSILRIQQVVRGDSAAYFCASSRPAGVYGNTIYFGEGSWLTVV.

The V call is TRBV28, the J call TRBJ1-6, with 11 bases fitting TRBD1. The CDR3 runs to 14 residues. Germline CDR1 reads MDHEN; CDR2 reads SYDVKM. The trim removed 10 bases at V and 13 bases at J, leaving 12 bases unmatched. CDR3 sequence reads: CATLSGTGGYPLHF. CDR3 nucleotide sequence: TGTGCCACCTTATCCGGGACAGGGGGATATCCCCTCCACTTT.

The V call is TRBV18, the J call TRBJ1-5; 11 positions match TRBD1. The CDR3 loop spans 15 amino acids. V trimming: 3 bases; J trimming: 4 bases; junction bases outside the gene matches: 2. In germline, CDR1 is KGHSH, CDR2 LQKENI. The CDR3 DNA reads as TGTGCCAGCTCACCCGGGACAGGGGGGAATCAGCCCCAGCATTTT. The encoded protein is CASSPGTGGNQPQHF.

The V gene is TRBV2, the J gene TRBJ2-7; D unresolved. Per the germline V gene, CDR1 is SNHLY and CDR2 is FYNNEI. The V end lost 2 bases, the J end lost 4 bases, and 12 bases lay between the germline ends. This CDR3 region has 14 residues. The CDR3 reads CASSEWPEPYEQYF. CDR3 nucleotide sequence: TGTGCCAGCAGTGAATGGCCCGAACCTTACGAGCAGTACTTC.

The chain employs TRBV19 and TRBJ1-1; a possible D gene is TRBD1 (6 bases). V lost 6 bases to trimming and J lost 0 bases, with 17 bases between them. Germline-derived CDR1 and CDR2 are LNHDA and SQIVND (reference sequence). CDR3 length equals 16 residues. In DNA form, the CDR3 reads TGTGCCAGTAGAGTCGGGACACGGGCTATGAACACTGAAGCTTTCTTT. It specifies CASRVGTRAMNTEAFF.

The chain employs TRBV4-1 and TRBJ2-7; a weak D match, TRBD2 (6 bases). Germline V CDR1 and CDR2: MGHRA, YSYEKL. Trimming cost V 4 bases and J 2 bases, with 15 bases left between them. The CDR3 runs 15 residues. CDR3 sequence reads: CASSRGSSEAYEQYF. The CDR3 region has the DNA TGCGCCAGCAGCCGCGGCTCTAGCGAAGCCTACGAGCAGTACTTC.